Listed below are T cell receptor beta chains from one sample, sequenced in a study of cytomegalovirus exposure and HLA in healthy donors. Libraries were prepared by immunoSEQ multiplex PCR; TCRdb keeps only in-frame clonotypes and omits some of them. Among nearly 95,000 clones listed, 79% were seen once. Sequenced material: PBMCs. The receptors were sampled from a woman in her forties in good health and CMV-seronegative. Each CDR3 is given without its conserved first and last residue. The listing skips clone size in some rows; elsewhere it reads once, few, many or a size class.

TRBV29-1	.	TRBJ1-1	SARPGQTNTEAF
TRBV7-7	.	TRBJ2-2	ASSLGGRSGELF
TRBV6-6	.	TRBJ2-1	ASSYRTAYNEQF
TRBV6-5	.	TRBJ1-2	ASKVGGDWGYT
TRBV5-1	.	TRBJ1-2	ASSLAGDGRGYT
TRBV2	.	TRBJ2-2	ASRASYTGELF
TRBV30	once	TRBJ1-6	AWRNNWAGSGSPLH
TRBV7-2	.	TRBJ2-7	ASSLRLAGGGYEQY
TRBV9	.	TRBJ2-3	ASSVGLAGSDTQY
TRBV19	.	TRBJ2-1	ASSMSGGAPYNEQF
TRBV30	.	TRBJ1-1	AWTQGANTEAF
TRBV18	.	TRBJ2-7	ASSPPSLYEQY
TRBV7-6	.	TRBJ2-3	ASSVAGVTDTQY
TRBV7-2	.	TRBJ1-2	ASSLDWDRQYGYT
TRBV5-1	.	TRBJ1-2	ASSPTDYGYT
TRBV5-1	.	TRBJ2-7	ASSTGQGAREQY
TRBV5-6	once	TRBJ1-1	ASTRSSEAF
TRBV7-9	.	TRBJ2-7	SSSPGGYEQY
TRBV11-2	.	TRBJ1-5	ASSLGTGAQPQH
TRBV7-3	.	TRBJ1-5	ASSLGRGTGLQPQH
TRBV7-9	few	TRBJ1-2	ASSYLGGVYGYT
TRBV2	.	TRBJ2-5	ASHMGASQETQY
TRBV5-1	.	TRBJ2-1	ASSSPSGGNNEQF
TRBV7-3	once	TRBJ2-1	ASSRSGSYNEQF
TRBV28	.	TRBJ2-3	ASSLPLRQGPTDTQY
TRBV7-2	.	TRBJ2-7	ASSPGHRGTPLSYEQY
TRBV7-2	.	TRBJ2-1	ASSLAGGPDEQF
TRBV5-6	.	TRBJ2-7	ASSSSPILPSPN
TRBV11-1	.	TRBJ1-2	ASSLALQGARLFGYT
TRBV6-5	.	TRBJ2-1	ASSYGSEQF
TRBV9	once	TRBJ2-3	ASSADGSGDTQY
TRBV5-1	.	TRBJ1-2	ASSRGQGAGGYT
TRBV5-6	.	TRBJ2-7	ASSLQGASY
TRBV23-1	.	TRBJ2-3	ASSQTELAGGQGDTQY
TRBV27	once	TRBJ1-4	ASSLLGGLGEKLF
TRBV27	few	TRBJ1-1	ASSLRGLNTEAF
TRBV18	.	TRBJ1-1	ASSPRVNTEAF
TRBV5-1	few	TRBJ2-7	ASSLEVSRDEQY
TRBV6-5	few	TRBJ1-1	ASSYGGQPEAF
TRBV5-4	.	TRBJ2-2	ASSSLTGELF
TRBV7-3	.	TRBJ2-5	ASSLSASGGARETQY
TRBV7-9	.	TRBJ1-5	ASSLVFAGGDQPQH
TRBV7-2	.	TRBJ2-3	ASSYSGTSVPDTQY
TRBV6-4	.	TRBJ2-2	ASSEAVTGELL
TRBV2	.	TRBJ2-1	ASSDWTTIYNEQF
TRBV6-5	.	TRBJ2-7	ASSLTGDSYEQY